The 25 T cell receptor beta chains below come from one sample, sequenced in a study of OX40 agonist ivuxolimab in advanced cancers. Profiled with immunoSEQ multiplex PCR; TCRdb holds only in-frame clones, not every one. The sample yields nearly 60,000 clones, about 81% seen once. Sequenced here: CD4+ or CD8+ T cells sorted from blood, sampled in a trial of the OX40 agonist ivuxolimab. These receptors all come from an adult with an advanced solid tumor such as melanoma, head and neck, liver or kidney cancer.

Here the CDR3 reads CASQTGTNQPQHF. CDR3 sequence (DNA): TGTGCTTCCCAGACAGGGACCAATCAGCCCCAGCATTTT. The chain has TRBV12-5 and TRBJ1-5; 7 bases are a match to TRBD1. The CDR3 sequence is 13 residues long. Germline CDR1 LGHNT, CDR2 FRNRAP. Trimming cost V 11 bases and J 3 bases; bases outside gene matches: 7.

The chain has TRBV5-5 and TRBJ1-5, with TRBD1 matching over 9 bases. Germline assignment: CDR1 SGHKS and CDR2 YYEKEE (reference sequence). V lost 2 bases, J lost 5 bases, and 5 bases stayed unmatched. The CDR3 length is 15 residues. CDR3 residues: CASSLEQGAYQPQHF. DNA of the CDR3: TGTGCCAGCAGCTTAGAACAGGGGGCTTATCAGCCCCAGCATTTT.

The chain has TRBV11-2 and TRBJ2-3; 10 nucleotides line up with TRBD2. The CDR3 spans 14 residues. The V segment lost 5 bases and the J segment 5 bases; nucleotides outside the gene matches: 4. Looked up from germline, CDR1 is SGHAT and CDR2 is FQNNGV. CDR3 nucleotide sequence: TGTGCCAGCAGCATTAGCGGGGGGCGAGATACGCAGTATTTT. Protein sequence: CASSISGGRDTQYF.

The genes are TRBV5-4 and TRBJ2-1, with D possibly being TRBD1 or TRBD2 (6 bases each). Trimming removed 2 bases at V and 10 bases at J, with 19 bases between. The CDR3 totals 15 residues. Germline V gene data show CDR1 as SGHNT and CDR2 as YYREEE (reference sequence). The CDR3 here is CASSFQGLGGGEQFF. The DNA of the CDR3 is TGTGCCAGCAGCTTCCAGGGATTAGGGGGAGGAGAGCAGTTCTTC.

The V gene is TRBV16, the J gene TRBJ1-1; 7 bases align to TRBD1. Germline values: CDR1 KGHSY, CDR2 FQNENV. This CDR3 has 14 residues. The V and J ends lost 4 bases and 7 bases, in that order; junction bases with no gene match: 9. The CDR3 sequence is CASSLFRGGDEAFF. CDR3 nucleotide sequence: TGTGCCAGCAGCCTCTTTCGAGGGGGCGATGAAGCTTTCTTT. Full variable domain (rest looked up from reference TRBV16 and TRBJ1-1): GEEVAQTPKHLVRGEGQKAKLYCAPIKGHSYVFWYQQVLKNEFKFLISFQNENVFDETGMPKERFSAKCLPNSPCSLEIQATKLEDSAVYFCASSLFRGGDEAFFGQGTRLTVV.

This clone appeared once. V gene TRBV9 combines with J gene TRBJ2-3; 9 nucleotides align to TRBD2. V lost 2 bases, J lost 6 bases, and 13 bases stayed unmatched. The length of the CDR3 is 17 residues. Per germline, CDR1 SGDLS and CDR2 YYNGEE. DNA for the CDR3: TGTGCCAGCAGCGTCGACACCAGCGGGGGGACCGTGGATACGCAGTATTTT. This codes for CASSVDTSGGTVDTQYF.

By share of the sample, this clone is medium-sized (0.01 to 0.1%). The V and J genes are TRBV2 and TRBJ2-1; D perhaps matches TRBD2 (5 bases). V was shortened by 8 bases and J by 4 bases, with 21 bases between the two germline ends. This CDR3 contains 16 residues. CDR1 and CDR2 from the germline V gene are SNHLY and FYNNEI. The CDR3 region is CASQIRLPRGYNEQFF. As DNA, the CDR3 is TGTGCCAGCCAAATTCGACTACCCCGCGGTTACAATGAGCAGTTCTTC. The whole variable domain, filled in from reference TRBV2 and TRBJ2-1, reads EPEVTQTPSHQVTQMGQEVILRCVPISNHLYFYWYRQILGQKVEFLVSFYNNEISEKSEIFDDQFSVERPDGSNFTLKIRSTKLEDSAMYFCASQIRLPRGYNEQFFGPGTRLTVL.

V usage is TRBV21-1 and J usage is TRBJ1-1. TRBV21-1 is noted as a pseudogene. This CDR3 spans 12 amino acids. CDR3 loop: CASSKAKEEAFF. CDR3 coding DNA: TGTGCCAGCAGCAAAGCGAAGGAGGAAGCTTTCTTT.

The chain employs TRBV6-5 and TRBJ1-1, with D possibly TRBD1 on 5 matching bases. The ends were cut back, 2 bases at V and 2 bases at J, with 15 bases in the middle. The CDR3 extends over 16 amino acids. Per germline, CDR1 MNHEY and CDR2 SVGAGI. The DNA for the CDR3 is TGTGCCAGCAGTTACGGGCTCAGGAGGGGTAACACTGAAGCTTTCTTT. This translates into CASSYGLRRGNTEAFF.

The CDR3 loop reads CASSYSWDYGYTF. In DNA form, the CDR3 reads TGTGCCAGCAGTTACTCATGGGATTATGGCTACACCTTC. The genes are TRBV6-6 and TRBJ1-2; D is unclear. There are 13 residues in the CDR3. Germline CDR1 and CDR2: MNHNY and SVGAGI (reference sequence). Trimming shortened V by 0 bases and J by 5 bases, and 7 bases separated the two germline ends.

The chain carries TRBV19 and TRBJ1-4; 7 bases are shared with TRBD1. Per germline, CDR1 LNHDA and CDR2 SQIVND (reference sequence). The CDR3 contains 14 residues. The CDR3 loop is CASGSRGRIEKLFF. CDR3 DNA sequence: TGTGCTTCTGGGTCGAGGGGGCGGATTGAAAAACTGTTTTTT.

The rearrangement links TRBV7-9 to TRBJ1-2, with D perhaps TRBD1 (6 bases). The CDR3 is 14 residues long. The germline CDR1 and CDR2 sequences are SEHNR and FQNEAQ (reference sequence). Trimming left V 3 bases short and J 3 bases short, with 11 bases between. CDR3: CASSLARGDYGYTF. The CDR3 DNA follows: TGTGCCAGCAGCTTGGCCAGGGGCGACTATGGCTACACCTTC.

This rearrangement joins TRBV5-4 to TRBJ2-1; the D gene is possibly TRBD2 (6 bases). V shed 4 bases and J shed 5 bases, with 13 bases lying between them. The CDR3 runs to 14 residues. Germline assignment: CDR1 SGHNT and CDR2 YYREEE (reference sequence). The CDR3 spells CASSPRGSHNEQFF. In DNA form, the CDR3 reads TGTGCCAGCAGCCCACGGGGGTCTCACAATGAGCAGTTCTTC.

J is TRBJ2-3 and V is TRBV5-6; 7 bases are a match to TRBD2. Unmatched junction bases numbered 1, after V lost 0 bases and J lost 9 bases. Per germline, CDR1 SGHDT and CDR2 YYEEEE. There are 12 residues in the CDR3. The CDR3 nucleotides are TGTGCCAGCAGCTTGGTGGGGGGGACGCAGTATTTT. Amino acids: CASSLVGGTQYF.

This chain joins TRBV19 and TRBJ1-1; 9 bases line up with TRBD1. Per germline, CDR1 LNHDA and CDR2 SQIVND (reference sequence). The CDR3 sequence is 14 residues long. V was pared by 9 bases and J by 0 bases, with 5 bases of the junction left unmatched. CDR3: CASRDRAVNTEAFF. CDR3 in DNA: TGTGCCAGCCGGGACAGGGCTGTGAACACTGAAGCTTTCTTT. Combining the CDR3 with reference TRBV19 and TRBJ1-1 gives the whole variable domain DGGITQSPKYLFRKEGQNVTLSCEQNLNHDAMYWYRQDPGQGLRLIYYSQIVNDFQKGDIAEGYSVSREKKESFPLTVTSAQKNPTAFYLCASRDRAVNTEAFFGQGTRLTVV.

The CDR3 spells CASSIPGTDNSPLHF. As DNA, the CDR3 is TGTGCCAGCAGTATTCCCGGGACTGATAATTCACCCCTCCACTTT. The chain employs TRBV5-4 and TRBJ1-6; D possibly corresponds to TRBD1 (5 bases). With 5 bases removed from V and 5 bases from J, the gap between germline ends came to 14 bases. The CDR3 loop spans 15 amino acids. Germline lookup yields CDR1 SGHNT and CDR2 YYREEE (reference sequence).

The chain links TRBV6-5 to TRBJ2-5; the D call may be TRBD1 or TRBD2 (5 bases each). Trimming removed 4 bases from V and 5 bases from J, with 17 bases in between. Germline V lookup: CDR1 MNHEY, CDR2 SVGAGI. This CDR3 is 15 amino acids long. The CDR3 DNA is TGTGCCAGCAGTTGGGACGTTCGTGGTCGCGAGACCCAGTACTTC. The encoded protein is CASSWDVRGRETQYF.

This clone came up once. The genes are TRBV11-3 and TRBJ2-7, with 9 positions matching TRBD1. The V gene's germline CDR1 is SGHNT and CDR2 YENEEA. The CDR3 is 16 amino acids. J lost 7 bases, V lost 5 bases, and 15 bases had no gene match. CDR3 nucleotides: TGTGCCAGCAGCCTTCTCAGAGGGACAGGGACGGGTGAGCAGTACTTC. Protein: CASSLLRGTGTGEQYF. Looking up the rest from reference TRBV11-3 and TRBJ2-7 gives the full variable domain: EAGVVQSPRYKIIEKKQPVAFWCNPISGHNTLYWYLQNLGQGPELLIRYENEEAVDDSQLPKDRFSAERLKGVDSTLKIQPAELGDSAVYLCASSLLRGTGTGEQYFGPGTRLTVT.

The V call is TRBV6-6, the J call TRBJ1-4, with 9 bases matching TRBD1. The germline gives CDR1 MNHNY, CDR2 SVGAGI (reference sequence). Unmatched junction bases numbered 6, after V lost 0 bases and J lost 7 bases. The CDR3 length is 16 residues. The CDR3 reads CASSYSRDRVIEKLFF. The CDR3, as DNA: TGTGCCAGCAGTTACTCTCGGGACAGGGTTATTGAAAAACTGTTTTTT.

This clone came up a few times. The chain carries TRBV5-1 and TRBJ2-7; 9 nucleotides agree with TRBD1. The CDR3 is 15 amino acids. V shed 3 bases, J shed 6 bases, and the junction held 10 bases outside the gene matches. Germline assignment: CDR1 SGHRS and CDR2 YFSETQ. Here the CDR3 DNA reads TGCGCCAGCAGCTCCCGGACAGGGGCCGCCAGCGAGCAGTACTTC. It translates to CASSSRTGAASEQYF. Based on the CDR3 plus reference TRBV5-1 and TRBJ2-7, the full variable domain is KAGVTQTPRYLIKTRGQQVTLSCSPISGHRSVSWYQQTPGQGLQFLFEYFSETQRNKGNFPGRFSGRQFSNSRSEMNVSTLELGDSALYLCASSSRTGAASEQYFGPGTRLTVT.

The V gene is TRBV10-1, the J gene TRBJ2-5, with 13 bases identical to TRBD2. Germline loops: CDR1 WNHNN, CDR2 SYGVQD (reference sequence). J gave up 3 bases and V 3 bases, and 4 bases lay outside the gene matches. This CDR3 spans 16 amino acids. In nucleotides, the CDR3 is TGCGCCAGCAGTGACAAGGGACTAGCGGGGAAAGAGACCCAGTACTTC. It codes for CASSDKGLAGKETQYF.

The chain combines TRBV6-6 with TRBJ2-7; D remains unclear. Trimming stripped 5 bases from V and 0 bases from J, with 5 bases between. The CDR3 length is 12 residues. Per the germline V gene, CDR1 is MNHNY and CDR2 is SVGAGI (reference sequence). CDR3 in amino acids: CASSHNSYEQYF. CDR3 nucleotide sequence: TGTGCCAGCAGTCATAACTCCTACGAGCAGTACTTC.

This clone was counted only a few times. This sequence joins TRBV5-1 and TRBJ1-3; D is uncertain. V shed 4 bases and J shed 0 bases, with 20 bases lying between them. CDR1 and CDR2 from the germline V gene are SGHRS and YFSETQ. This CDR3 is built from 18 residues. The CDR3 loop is CASSPTPSQELSGNTIYF. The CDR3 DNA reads TGCGCCAGCAGCCCCACCCCCTCCCAGGAGCTCTCTGGAAACACCATATATTTT.

The CDR3 is CASSLAGGETQYF. The CDR3 DNA is TGTGCCAGCAGCTTGGCAGGGGGAGAGACCCAGTACTTC. The chain is built from TRBV5-4 and TRBJ2-5; 7 bases are a match to TRBD1. The CDR3 extends over 13 amino acids. V shed 0 bases, J shed 4 bases, and the junction held 0 bases outside the gene matches. Per germline, CDR1 SGHNT and CDR2 YYREEE (reference sequence).

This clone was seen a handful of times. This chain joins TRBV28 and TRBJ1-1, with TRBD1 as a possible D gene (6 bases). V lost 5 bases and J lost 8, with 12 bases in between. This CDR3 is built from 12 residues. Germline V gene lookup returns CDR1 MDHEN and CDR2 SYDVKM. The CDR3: CASSVRGGEAFF. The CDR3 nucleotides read TGTGCCAGCAGTGTTAGGGGGGGAGAAGCTTTCTTT.